This record concerns one TCR beta chain sequence. One end of the junction does not line up with germline, which may come from a read error. Profiling relied on immunoSEQ multiplex PCR, and the TCRdb table lists in-frame clones only, not all of them. In the table there are 9,500 to 13,000 clones, approximately 88% of which are singletons. The data derive from a study of blood T cell repertoires in COVID-19. Study background: T cells, B-cell-depleted T cells, or PBMCs supplied cDNA or gDNA.

The CDR3 runs 11 residues. CDR1 is LNHDA and CDR2 is SQIVND in the germline V gene (reference sequence). Sequencing was performed on peripheral blood. The rearrangement uses TRBV19 and TRBJ2-3; no clear D gene. This clonotype was obtained from a human donor in a cohort sampled during active COVID-19. The CDR3 loop reads CASSIGSGTVF. The CDR3 DNA follows: TGTGCCAGTAGTATAGGGTCAGGAACAGTCTTT.